This is a list of T cell receptor beta chains from one sample in a study of T-cell memory formation after mild COVID-19. In TCRdb, the 5' RACE reads were re-called with MiXCR into one record per CDR3 protein. The table shows some 440,000 distinct CDR3 sequences, with 20% to 30% occurring only once. The sample was PBMCs or a T cell subset sorted from them (not recorded which). The receptors shown here come from an adult woman who had mild COVID-19 (a few samples of this study predate the infection). Cell type and time point are not known. Both conserved end residues are part of each CDR3. A D gene is named only where the DNA matches it firmly. Some rows mark clone size as missing; the rest say once, few, many or name a class of expanded clone.

>-|TRBD2|TRBJ2-1|TRBV20-1
CSATSGTSGDNEQFF
TGCAGTGCTACCTCCGGGACTAGCGGTGACAATGAGCAGTTCTTC
>-|-|TRBJ2-1|TRBV12-3/TRBV12-4
CASSLNGVSYNEQFF
TGTGCCAGCAGCCTGAATGGGGTCTCCTACAATGAGCAGTTCTTC
>few|-|TRBJ2-3|TRBV12-3/TRBV12-4
CASTLGDTSTDTQYF
TGTGCCAGCACCCTAGGGGACACCAGCACAGATACGCAGTATTTT
>-|-|TRBJ1-5|TRBV10-3
CASSDGLGQPQHF
TGTGCCAGCTCGGACGGATTGGGTCAGCCCCAGCATTTT
>-|-|TRBJ1-5|TRBV12-3/TRBV12-4
CASAQTGDEDQPQHF
TGTGCCAGTGCCCAGACAGGCGATGAGGATCAGCCCCAGCATTTT
>-|-|TRBJ2-1|TRBV7-9
CASSLGIIRPYEQFF
TGTGCCAGCAGCTTAGGGATTATACGTCCCTATGAGCAGTTCTTC
>-|-|TRBJ2-5|TRBV12-3/TRBV12-4
CASSPLGRGLGTQYF
TGTGCCAGCAGCCCCCTAGGACGCGGATTGGGGACCCAGTACTTC
>-|TRBD1|TRBJ1-2|TRBV12-3/TRBV12-4
CASSTRYRGTNYGYTF
TGTGCCAGCAGTACCCGTTACAGGGGGACTAACTATGGCTACACCTTC
>-|-|TRBJ2-1|TRBV7-9
CASSRSEPWNEQFF
TGTGCCAGCAGCCGTTCGGAGCCCTGGAATGAGCAGTTCTTC
>-|TRBD2|TRBJ2-1|TRBV12-3/TRBV12-4
CASTSGLAGHNEQFF
TGTGCCAGCACCTCCGGCCTAGCGGGCCACAATGAGCAGTTCTTC
>few|TRBD1|TRBJ2-3|TRBV4-3
CASSQDGTGGTDTQYF
TGCGCCAGCAGCCAAGATGGGACAGGGGGCACAGATACGCAGTATTTT
>-|-|TRBJ2-7|TRBV4-3
CASSQDPGVRYEQYF
TGCGCCAGCAGCCAAGACCCGGGAGTCCGCTACGAGCAGTACTTC
>few|TRBD2|TRBJ2-7|TRBV20-1
CSADLLAAASYEQYF
TGCAGTGCTGACCTACTAGCGGCCGCTTCCTACGAGCAGTACTTC
>few|-|TRBJ2-5|TRBV15
CATSSVSGETQYF
TGTGCCACCAGCAGCGTTTCCGGGGAGACCCAGTACTTC
>few|TRBD2|TRBJ2-5|TRBV7-9
CASSLAETSGRGETQYF
TGTGCCAGCAGCTTAGCGGAGACTAGCGGGAGAGGTGAGACCCAGTACTTC
>-|-|TRBJ2-5|TRBV18
CASSPNRQETQYF
TGTGCCAGCTCACCCAACCGGCAAGAGACCCAGTACTTC
>-|-|TRBJ1-6|TRBV20-1
CSARREPEYSPLHF
TGCAGTGCTAGAAGAGAACCGGAATATTCACCCCTCCACTTT
>-|-|TRBJ2-7|TRBV9
CASSVGGRWYEQYF
TGTGCCAGCAGCGTAGGAGGGAGATGGTACGAGCAGTACTTC
>few|-|TRBJ2-7|TRBV29-1
CSVGLTGSTYEQYF
TGCAGCGTTGGTTTGACAGGTTCCACCTACGAGCAGTACTTC
>few|TRBD2|TRBJ2-2|TRBV6-5
CASSKLGLAGGPDTGELFF
TGTGCCAGCAGTAAACTGGGACTAGCGGGAGGGCCGGACACCGGGGAGCTGTTTTTT
>-|-|TRBJ1-1|TRBV4-1
CASSQRRVDEAFF
TGCGCCAGCAGCCAACGCCGGGTGGATGAAGCTTTCTTT
>-|TRBD1|TRBJ2-7|TRBV7-6
CASSSQYRGPSYEQYF
TGTGCCAGCAGCTCCCAGTACAGGGGACCCTCCTACGAGCAGTACTTC
>few|-|TRBJ1-5|TRBV25-1
CASSEQDGVRSNQPQHF
TGTGCCAGCAGTGAACAAGACGGGGTGCGGAGCAATCAGCCCCAGCATTTT
>-|-|TRBJ2-1|TRBV27
CAKGFGDEQFF
TGTGCCAAGGGGTTTGGGGATGAGCAGTTCTTC
>few|-|TRBJ2-2|TRBV7-7
CASSHRDSRTAGELFF
TGTGCTAGCAGCCACCGGGACTCAAGGACCGCCGGGGAGCTGTTTTTT
>-|TRBD2|TRBJ2-3|TRBV12-3/TRBV12-4
CASSLKGPAPSSGRDGDDTQYF
TGTGCCAGCAGTTTAAAAGGACCGGCGCCGAGTAGCGGGAGGGACGGAGATGATACGCAGTATTTT
>-|TRBD1|TRBJ1-1|TRBV20-1
CSATDRGRMNTEAFF
TGCAGTGCAACCGACAGGGGTAGGATGAACACTGAAGCTTTCTTT
>few|TRBD2|TRBJ2-5|TRBV20-1
CSARDLRVGWQRGGETQYF
TGCAGTGCTAGAGATTTGCGAGTCGGTTGGCAGCGGGGGGGGGAGACCCAGTACTTC
>-|-|TRBJ1-2|TRBV24-1
CATSEVGGLAGYTF
TGTGCCACCAGTGAGGTTGGGGGATTAGCTGGCTACACCTTC
>few|-|TRBJ2-7|TRBV18
CASSPLPGRQYF
TGTGCCAGCTCACCCCTCCCGGGACGGCAGTACTTC
>-|-|TRBJ2-4|TRBV7-8
CASSLTGSLGNIQYF
TGTGCCAGCAGCTTAACGGGGTCCCTGGGAAACATTCAGTACTTC
>-|-|TRBJ1-2|TRBV2
CASKVSQQEGYTF
TGTGCCAGCAAGGTCTCGCAGCAGGAGGGCTACACCTTC
>few|TRBD2|TRBJ2-1|TRBV10-3
CAISLNLAGGMDEQFF
TGTGCCATCAGCCTAAATCTAGCGGGGGGGATGGATGAGCAGTTCTTC
>few|TRBD1|TRBJ2-1|TRBV4-3
CASSQDPQGNEQFF
TGCGCCAGCAGCCAAGACCCACAGGGGAATGAGCAGTTCTTC
>few|-|TRBJ2-7|TRBV9
CASSRGTSVGEQYF
TGTGCCAGCAGTCGTGGGACTTCGGTGGGCGAGCAGTACTTC
>-|-|TRBJ1-1|TRBV11-2
CASSRVKGNNTEAFF
TGTGCCAGCAGCCGTGTCAAAGGGAACAACACTGAAGCTTTCTTT
>once|TRBD1|TRBJ1-4|TRBV9
CASSVRDRGLEKLFF
TGTGCCAGCAGCGTTAGGGACAGGGGCCTTGAAAAACTGTTTTTT
>few|TRBD1|TRBJ1-1|TRBV20-1
CSAGQGTVTEAFF
TGCAGTGCCGGACAGGGTACGGTAACTGAAGCTTTCTTT
>few|-|TRBJ2-7|TRBV5-6
CASSLGTGPIIEYF
TGTGCCAGCAGCTTGGGAACAGGACCGATTATTGAGTACTTC
>few|TRBD2|TRBJ2-3|TRBV6-6
CASSYGLARGTDTQYF
TGTGCCAGCAGTTACGGACTAGCGAGGGGCACAGATACGCAGTATTTT
>few|TRBD2|TRBJ2-4|TRBV10-3
CAISEFGLAGFESKNIQYF
TGTGCCATCAGTGAGTTCGGACTAGCGGGGTTTGAGTCCAAAAACATTCAGTACTTC
>-|TRBD1|TRBJ2-2|TRBV9
CASSTISGTGHTGELFF
TGTGCCAGCAGCACCATCTCCGGGACAGGGCACACCGGGGAGCTGTTTTTT
>many|TRBD2|TRBJ2-1|TRBV20-1
CSALGTSGRIVYNEQFF
TGCAGTGCCCTGGGGACTAGCGGGAGGATCGTTTACAATGAGCAGTTCTTC
>many|-|TRBJ2-7|TRBV7-2
CARPPGAFRDYEQYF
TGTGCCAGGCCACCGGGGGCCTTCCGAGACTACGAGCAGTACTTC
>-|-|TRBJ2-3|TRBV12-3/TRBV12-4
CASSLARLPGDTQYF
TGTGCCAGCAGTTTAGCGCGGCTGCCCGGGGATACGCAGTATTTT
>few|TRBD1|TRBJ1-2|TRBV24-1
CATSDDRGPDYGYTF
TGTGCCACCAGTGACGACAGGGGTCCCGACTATGGCTACACCTTC
>-|-|TRBJ2-7|TRBV12-3/TRBV12-4
CASSLWQARNEQYF
TGTGCCAGCAGTTTATGGCAAGCTCGTAACGAGCAGTACTTC
>few|-|TRBJ2-1|TRBV24-1
CATSDFAGYNEQFF
TGTGCCACCAGTGATTTCGCCGGTTACAATGAGCAGTTCTTC
>-|TRBD1|TRBJ1-5|TRBV7-9
CASSAGQPYQPQHF
TGTGCCAGCAGCGCGGGACAGCCCTATCAGCCCCAGCATTTT
>-|TRBD1|TRBJ1-1|TRBV6-6
CASSYGGQGGTEAFF
TGTGCCAGCAGTTACGGTGGACAGGGAGGCACTGAAGCTTTCTTT
>few|-|TRBJ1-2|TRBV7-2
CASSLEVYGYTF
TGTGCCAGCAGCTTAGAAGTCTATGGCTACACCTTC
>-|-|TRBJ1-2|TRBV5-1
CASSFDDPDGYTF
TGCGCCAGCAGCTTCGACGATCCCGATGGCTACACCTTC
>few|TRBD2|TRBJ2-3|TRBV11-2
CASSLLFGTSGGDTDTQYF
TGTGCCAGCAGCTTACTTTTCGGGACTAGCGGGGGGGACACAGATACGCAGTATTTT
>-|TRBD2|TRBJ2-5|TRBV30
CAWGASGSQETQYF
TGTGCCTGGGGGGCTAGCGGCAGCCAAGAGACCCAGTACTTC
>many|-|TRBJ2-7|TRBV30
CAWSVGRSYEQYF
TGTGCCTGGAGTGTGGGGAGATCCTACGAGCAGTACTTC
>-|-|TRBJ2-1|TRBV29-1
CSVTRGSYNEQFF
TGCAGCGTCACTAGAGGCTCCTACAATGAGCAGTTCTTC
>-|TRBD1|TRBJ1-5|TRBV7-2
CASSMTGVNQPQHF
TGTGCCAGCAGCATGACAGGGGTCAATCAGCCCCAGCATTTT
>few|TRBD1|TRBJ1-5|TRBV12-3/TRBV12-4
CASGPTGIPNQPQHF
TGTGCCAGCGGGCCGACAGGGATCCCCAATCAGCCCCAGCATTTT
>-|-|TRBJ1-5|TRBV7-2
CASSSQGGDQPQHF
TGTGCCAGCAGCTCACAGGGAGGGGATCAGCCCCAGCATTTT
>-|-|TRBJ2-7|TRBV19
CATGPSPYEQYF
TGTGCCACGGGACCTTCCCCCTACGAGCAGTACTTC